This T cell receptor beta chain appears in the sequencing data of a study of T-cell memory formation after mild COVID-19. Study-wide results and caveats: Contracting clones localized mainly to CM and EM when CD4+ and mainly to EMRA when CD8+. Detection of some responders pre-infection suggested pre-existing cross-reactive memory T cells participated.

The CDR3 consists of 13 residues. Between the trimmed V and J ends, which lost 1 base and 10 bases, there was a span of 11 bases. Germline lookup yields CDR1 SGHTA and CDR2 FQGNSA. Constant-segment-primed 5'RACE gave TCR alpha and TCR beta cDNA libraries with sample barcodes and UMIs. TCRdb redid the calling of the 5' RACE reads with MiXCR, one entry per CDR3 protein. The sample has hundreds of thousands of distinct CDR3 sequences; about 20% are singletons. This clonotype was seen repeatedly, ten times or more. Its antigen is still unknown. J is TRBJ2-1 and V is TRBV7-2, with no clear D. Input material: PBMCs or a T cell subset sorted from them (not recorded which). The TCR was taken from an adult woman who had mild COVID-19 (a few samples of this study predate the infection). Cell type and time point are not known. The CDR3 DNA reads TGTGCCAGCAGCTTAGGACCCGCCGGGGAGCAGTTCTTC. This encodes CASSLGPAGEQFF.